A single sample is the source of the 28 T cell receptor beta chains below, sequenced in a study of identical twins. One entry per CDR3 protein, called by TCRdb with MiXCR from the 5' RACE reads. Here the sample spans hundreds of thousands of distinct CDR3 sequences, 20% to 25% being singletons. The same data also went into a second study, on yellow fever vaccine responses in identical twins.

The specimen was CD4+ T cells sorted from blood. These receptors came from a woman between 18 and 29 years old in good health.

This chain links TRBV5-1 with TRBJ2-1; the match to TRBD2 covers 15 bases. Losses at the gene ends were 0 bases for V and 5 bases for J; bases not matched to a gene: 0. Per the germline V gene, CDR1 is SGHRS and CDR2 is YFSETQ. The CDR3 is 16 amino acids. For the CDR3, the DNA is TGCGCCAGCAGCTTGGGGACTAGCGGGAGGGACAATGAGCAGTTCTTC. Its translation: CASSLGTSGRDNEQFF.

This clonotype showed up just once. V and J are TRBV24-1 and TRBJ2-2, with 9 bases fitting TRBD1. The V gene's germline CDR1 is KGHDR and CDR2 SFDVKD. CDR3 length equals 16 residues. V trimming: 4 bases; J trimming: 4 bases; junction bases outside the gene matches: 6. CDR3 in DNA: TGTGCCACCAGTGACTCCGGGACAGGGATCACCGGGGAGCTGTTTTTT. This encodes CATSDSGTGITGELFF.

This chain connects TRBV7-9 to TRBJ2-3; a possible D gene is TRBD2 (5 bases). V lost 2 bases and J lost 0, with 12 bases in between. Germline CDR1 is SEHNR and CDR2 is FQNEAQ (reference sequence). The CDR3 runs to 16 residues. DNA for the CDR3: TGTGCCAGCAGCTTACGGCGCGAGCGGAGCACAGATACGCAGTATTTT. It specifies CASSLRRERSTDTQYF.

The CDR3: CASTEQGNTGELFF. The CDR3, as DNA: TGCGCCAGCACTGAGCAGGGGAACACCGGGGAGCTGTTTTTT. This chain joins TRBV5-1 and TRBJ2-2; D is possibly TRBD1 (5 bases). CDR3 length: 14 amino acids. Trimming removed 6 bases at V and 1 base at J, with 10 bases between. CDR1 is SGHRS and CDR2 is YFSETQ in the germline V gene.

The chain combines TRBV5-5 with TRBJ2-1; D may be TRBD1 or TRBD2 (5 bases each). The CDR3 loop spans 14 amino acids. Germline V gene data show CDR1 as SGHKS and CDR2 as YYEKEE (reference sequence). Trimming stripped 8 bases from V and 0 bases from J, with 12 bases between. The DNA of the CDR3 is TGTGCCAGTTTCCGGGACGGCTCCTACAATGAGCAGTTCTTC. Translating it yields CASFRDGSYNEQFF.

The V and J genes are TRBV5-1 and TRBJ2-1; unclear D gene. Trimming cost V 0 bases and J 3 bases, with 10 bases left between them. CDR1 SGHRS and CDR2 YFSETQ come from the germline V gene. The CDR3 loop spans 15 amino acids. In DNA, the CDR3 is TGCGCCAGCAGCTTGGATCCCCTATTCTACAATGAGCAGTTCTTC. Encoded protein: CASSLDPLFYNEQFF.

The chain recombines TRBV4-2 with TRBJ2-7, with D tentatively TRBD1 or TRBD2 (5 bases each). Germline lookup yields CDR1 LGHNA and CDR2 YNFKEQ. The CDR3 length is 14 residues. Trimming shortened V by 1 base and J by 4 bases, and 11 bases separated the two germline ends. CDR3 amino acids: CASSQGDGDYEQYF. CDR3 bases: TGTGCCAGCAGCCAAGGGGACGGAGATTACGAGCAGTACTTC.

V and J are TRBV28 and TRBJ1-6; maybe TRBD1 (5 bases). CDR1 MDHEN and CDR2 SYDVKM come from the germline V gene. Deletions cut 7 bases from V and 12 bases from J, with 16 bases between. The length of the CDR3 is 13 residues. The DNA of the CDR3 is TGTGCCAGCATTCCCGGTTGGGGGGAACCCCTCCACTTT. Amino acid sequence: CASIPGWGEPLHF.

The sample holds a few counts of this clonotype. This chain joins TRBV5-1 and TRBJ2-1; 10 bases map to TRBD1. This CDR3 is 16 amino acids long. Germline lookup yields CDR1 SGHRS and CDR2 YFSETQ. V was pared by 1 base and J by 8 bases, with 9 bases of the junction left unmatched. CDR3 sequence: CASSLSLGQGFYEQFF. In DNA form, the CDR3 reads TGCGCCAGCAGCTTGTCCTTGGGACAGGGGTTTTATGAGCAGTTCTTC.

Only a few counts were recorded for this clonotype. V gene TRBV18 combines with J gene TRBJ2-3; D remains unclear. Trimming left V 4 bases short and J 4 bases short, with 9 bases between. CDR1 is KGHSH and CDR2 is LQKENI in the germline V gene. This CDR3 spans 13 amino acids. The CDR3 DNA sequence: TGTGCCAGCTCACGGCTTCCCCCAGATACGCAGTATTTT. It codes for CASSRLPPDTQYF.

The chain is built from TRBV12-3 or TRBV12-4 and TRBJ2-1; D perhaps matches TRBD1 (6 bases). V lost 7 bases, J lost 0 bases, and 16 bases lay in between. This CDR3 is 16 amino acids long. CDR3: CASTQRGYRSYNEQFF. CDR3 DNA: TGTGCCAGCACCCAGAGGGGGTACCGCTCCTACAATGAGCAGTTCTTC.

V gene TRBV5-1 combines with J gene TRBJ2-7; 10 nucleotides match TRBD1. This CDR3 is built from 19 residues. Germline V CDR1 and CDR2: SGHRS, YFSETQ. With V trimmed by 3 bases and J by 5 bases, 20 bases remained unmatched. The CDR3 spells CASSYPGQGPLLYGDEQYV. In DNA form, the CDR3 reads TGCGCCAGCAGCTACCCGGGACAGGGGCCTCTTTTGTATGGGGACGAGCAGTACGTC.

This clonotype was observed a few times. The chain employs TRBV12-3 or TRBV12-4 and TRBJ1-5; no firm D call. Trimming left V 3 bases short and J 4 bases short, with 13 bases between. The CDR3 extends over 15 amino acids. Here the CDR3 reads CASSLGSLLNQPQHF. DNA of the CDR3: TGTGCCAGCAGTTTGGGCAGCCTTCTAAATCAGCCCCAGCATTTT.

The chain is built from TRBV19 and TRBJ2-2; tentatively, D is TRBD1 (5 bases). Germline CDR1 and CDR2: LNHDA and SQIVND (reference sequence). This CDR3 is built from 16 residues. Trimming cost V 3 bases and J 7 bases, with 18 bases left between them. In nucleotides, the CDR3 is TGTGCCAGTAGTATTGTGGCAGGGAAATTGGTCGGGGAGCTGTTTTTT. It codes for CASSIVAGKLVGELFF.

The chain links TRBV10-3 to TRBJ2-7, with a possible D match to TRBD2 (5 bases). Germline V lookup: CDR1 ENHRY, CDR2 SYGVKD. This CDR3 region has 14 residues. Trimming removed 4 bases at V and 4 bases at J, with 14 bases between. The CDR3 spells CAISAGLQAYEQYV. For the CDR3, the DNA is TGTGCCATCAGTGCCGGACTGCAAGCGTACGAGCAGTACGTC.

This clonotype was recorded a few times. The CDR3 spells CASSEQVNQPQHF. In DNA, the CDR3 is TGTGCCAGCAGCGAACAAGTAAATCAGCCCCAGCATTTT. The gene calls are TRBV3-1 and TRBJ1-5; D unresolved. Trimming took off 5 bases at V and 4 bases at J, with 9 bases between the two ends. CDR1 and CDR2 from the germline V gene are LGHDT and YNNKEL (reference sequence). This CDR3 is built from 13 residues.

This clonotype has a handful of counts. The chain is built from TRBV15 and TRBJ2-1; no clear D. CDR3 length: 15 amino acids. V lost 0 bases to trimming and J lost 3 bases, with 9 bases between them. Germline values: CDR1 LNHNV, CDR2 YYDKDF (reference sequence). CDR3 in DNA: TGTGCCACCAGCAGAGATCGGCCCAGCTACAATGAGCAGTTCTTC. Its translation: CATSRDRPSYNEQFF.

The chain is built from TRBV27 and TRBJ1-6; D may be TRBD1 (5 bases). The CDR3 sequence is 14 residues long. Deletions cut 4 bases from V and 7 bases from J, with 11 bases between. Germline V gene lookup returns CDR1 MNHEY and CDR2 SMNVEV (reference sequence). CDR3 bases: TGTGCCAGCAGTTCCCCGGGACGGAATTCACCCCTCCACTTT. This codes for CASSSPGRNSPLHF.

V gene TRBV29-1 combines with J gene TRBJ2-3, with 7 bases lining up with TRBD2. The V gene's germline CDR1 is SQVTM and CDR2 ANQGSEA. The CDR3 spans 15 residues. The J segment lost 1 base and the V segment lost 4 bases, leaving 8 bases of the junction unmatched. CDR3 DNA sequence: TGCAGCGTTGTGGGGGGGGAGGTTGGCACAGATACGCAGTATTTT. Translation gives CSVVGGEVGTDTQYF.

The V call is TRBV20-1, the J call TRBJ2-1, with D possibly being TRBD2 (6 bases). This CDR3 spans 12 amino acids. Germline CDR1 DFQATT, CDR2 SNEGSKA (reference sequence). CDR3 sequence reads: CSHGTSYNEQFF. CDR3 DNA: TGCAGCCATGGGACTTCCTACAATGAGCAGTTCTTC.

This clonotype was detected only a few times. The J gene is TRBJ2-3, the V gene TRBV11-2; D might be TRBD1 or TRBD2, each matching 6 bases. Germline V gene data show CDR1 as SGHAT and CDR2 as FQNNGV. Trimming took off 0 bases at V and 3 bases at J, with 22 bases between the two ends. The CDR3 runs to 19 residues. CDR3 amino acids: CASSLEGVRGRRSTDTQYF. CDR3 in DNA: TGTGCCAGCAGCTTAGAAGGAGTCCGGGGGCGGAGGAGTACAGATACGCAGTATTTT. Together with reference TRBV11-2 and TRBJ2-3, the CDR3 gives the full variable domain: EAGVAQSPRYKIIEKRQSVAFWCNPISGHATLYWYQQILGQGPKLLIQFQNNGVVDDSQLPKDRFSAERLKGVDSTLKIQPAKLEDSAVYLCASSLEGVRGRRSTDTQYFGPGTRLTVL.

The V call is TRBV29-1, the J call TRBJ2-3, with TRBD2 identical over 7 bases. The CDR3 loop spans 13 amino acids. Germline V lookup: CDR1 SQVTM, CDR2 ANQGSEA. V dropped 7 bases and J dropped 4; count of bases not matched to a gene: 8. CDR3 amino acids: CSALGLVADTQYF. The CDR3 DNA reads TGCAGCGCCCTAGGACTAGTTGCAGATACGCAGTATTTT.

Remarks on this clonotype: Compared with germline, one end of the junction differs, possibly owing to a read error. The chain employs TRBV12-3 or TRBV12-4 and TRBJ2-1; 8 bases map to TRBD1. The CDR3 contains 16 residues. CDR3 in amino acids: CASSRHRGISYNEQSF. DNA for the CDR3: TGTGCCAGCAGTAGACACAGGGGGATCTCCTACAATGAGCAGTCCTTC.

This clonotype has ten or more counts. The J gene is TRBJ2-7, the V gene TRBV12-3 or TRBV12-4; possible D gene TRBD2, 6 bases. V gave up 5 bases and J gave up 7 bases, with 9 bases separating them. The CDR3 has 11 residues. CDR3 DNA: TGTGCCAGCAGTCATGGAGGGGAGCAGTACGTC. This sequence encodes CASSHGGEQYV.

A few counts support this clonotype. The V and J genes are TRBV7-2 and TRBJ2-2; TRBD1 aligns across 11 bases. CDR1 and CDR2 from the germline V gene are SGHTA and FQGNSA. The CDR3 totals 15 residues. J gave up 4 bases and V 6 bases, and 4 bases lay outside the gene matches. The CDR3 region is CASRSGQGGTGELFF. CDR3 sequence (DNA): TGTGCCAGCAGATCGGGACAGGGGGGCACCGGGGAGCTGTTTTTT.

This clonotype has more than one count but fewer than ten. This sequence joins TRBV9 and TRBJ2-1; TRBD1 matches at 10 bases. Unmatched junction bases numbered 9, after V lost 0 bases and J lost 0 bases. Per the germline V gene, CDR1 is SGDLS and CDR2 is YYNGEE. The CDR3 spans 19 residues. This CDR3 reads CASSVVGGQGQSSYNEQFF. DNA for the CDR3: TGTGCCAGCAGCGTAGTCGGGGGACAGGGGCAAAGCTCCTACAATGAGCAGTTCTTC.

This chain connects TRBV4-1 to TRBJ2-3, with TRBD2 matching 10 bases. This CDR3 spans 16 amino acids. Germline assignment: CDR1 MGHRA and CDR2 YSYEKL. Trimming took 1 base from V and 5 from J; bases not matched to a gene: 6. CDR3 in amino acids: CASSQGLAGVLDTQYF. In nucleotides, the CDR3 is TGCGCCAGCAGCCAAGGGCTAGCGGGGGTCTTAGATACGCAGTATTTT.

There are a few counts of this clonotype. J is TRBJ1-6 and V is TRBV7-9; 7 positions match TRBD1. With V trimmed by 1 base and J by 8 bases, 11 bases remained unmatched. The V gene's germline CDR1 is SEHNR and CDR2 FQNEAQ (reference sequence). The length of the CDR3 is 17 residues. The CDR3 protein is CASSLDQGQGGDSPLHF. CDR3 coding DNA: TGTGCCAGCAGCTTAGATCAGGGGCAGGGGGGTGATTCACCCCTCCACTTT.